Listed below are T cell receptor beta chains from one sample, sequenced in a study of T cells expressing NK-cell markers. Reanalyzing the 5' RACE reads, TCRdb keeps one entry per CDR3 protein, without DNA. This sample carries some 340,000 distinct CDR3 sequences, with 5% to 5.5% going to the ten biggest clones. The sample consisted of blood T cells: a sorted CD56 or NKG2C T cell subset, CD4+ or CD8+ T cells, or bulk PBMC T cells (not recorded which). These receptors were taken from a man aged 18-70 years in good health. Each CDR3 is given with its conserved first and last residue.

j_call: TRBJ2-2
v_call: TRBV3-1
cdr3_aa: CASGASGGTGELFF

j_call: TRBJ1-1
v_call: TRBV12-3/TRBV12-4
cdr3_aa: CASAELGSRTEAFF

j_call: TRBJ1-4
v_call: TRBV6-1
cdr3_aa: CASSPRGLGEKLFF

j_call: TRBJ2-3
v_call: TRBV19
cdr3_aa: CASSPTGLAGGRGDTQYF

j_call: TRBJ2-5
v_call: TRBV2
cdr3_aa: CASSEIGRTSGGEETQYF

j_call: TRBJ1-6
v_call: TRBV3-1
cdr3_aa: CASSQALGGDSYNSPLHF

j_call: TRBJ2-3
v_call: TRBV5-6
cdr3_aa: CASSLRRVLSTDTQYF

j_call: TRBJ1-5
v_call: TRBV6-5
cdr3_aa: CASLRGAGNQPQHF

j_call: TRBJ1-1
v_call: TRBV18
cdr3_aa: CASSITRQGFTEAFF

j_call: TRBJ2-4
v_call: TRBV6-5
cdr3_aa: CASSSEGAGWGNIQYF

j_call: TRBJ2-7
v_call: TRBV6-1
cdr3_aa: CASSRLRQESEQYF

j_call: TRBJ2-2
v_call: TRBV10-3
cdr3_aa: CAISERLAAISNTGELFF

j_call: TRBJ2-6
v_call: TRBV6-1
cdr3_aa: CASSRYRGPGANVLTF

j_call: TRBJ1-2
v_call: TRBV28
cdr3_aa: CASSLGGSMYGYTF

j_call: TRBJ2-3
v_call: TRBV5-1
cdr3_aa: CASSLVGGQGKDTQYF

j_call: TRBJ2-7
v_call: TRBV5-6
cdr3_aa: CASSLVVLTSGRYEQYF

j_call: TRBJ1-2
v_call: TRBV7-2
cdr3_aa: CASSLTGKSHGYTF

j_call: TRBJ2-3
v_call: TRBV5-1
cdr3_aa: CASTVPTGGGGTDTQYF

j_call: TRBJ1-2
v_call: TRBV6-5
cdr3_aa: CASPTGKGYGYTF

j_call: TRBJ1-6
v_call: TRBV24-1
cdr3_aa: CATSDSGPRRSPLHF

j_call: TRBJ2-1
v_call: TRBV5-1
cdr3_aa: CASSLPRGRISHEQFF

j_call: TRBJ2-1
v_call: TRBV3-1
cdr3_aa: CASSQAAAAHNEQFF

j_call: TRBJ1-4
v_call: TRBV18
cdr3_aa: CASSPASVEEKLFF

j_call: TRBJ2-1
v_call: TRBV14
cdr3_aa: CASSQVSLARQFF

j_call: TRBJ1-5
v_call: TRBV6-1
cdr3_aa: CASSVRQGRSNQPQHF

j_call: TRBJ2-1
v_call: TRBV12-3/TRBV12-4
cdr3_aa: CASSLGAGRNNEQFF

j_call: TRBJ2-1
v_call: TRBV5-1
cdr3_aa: CASRTGVPIYNEQFF

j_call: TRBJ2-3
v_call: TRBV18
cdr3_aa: CASSPPPGDTQYF

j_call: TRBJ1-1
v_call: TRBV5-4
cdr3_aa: CASSGANTEAFF

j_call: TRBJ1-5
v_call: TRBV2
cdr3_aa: CASSVAYSNQPQHF

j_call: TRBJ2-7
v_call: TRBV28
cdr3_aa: CASTAGIAYEQYF

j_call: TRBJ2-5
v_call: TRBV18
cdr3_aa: CASSPALAGGSQETQYF

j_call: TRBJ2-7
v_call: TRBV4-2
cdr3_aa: CASSRRGDEQYF

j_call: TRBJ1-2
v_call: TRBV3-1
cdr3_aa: CASSQGSRPGNPYGYTF

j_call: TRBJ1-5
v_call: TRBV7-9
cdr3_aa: CASSLAIGGSNQPQHF

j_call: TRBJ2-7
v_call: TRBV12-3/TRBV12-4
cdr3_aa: CASSLGKNSYEQYF

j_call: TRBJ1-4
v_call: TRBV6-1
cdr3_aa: CASSVLQATTNEKLFF

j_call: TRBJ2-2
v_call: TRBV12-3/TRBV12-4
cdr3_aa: CASSPRDGRNTGELFF

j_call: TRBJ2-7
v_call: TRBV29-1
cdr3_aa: CSALQAGYEQYF

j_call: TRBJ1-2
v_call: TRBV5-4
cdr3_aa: CASSIPARNHGYTF

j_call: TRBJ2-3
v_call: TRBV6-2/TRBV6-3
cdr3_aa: CASSYFTPQASIDTQYF

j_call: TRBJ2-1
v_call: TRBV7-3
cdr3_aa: CASSLTSGKGNEQFF

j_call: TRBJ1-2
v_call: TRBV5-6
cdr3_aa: CASSLKQVNYGYTF

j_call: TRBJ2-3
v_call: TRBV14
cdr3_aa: CASSRWGGGPDTQYF

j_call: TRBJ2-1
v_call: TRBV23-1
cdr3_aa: CASSQSEGQNHEQFF

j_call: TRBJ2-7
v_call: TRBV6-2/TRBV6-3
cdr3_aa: CASIKRDIFAYEQYF

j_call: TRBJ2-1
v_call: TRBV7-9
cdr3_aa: CASSLVGAHPDNEQFF

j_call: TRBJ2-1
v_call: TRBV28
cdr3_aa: CAAIPRVAGGRNEQFF

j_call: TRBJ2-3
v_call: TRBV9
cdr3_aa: CASSRLQGHADTQYF

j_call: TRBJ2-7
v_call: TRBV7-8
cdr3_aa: CASTDRGGEQYF

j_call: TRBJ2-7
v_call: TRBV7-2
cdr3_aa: CASTHLPGTGDSYEQYF

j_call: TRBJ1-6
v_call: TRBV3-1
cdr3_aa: CASSQGTGWNSPLHF

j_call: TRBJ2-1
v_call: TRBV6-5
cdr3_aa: CASTPRGTSGDNEQFF